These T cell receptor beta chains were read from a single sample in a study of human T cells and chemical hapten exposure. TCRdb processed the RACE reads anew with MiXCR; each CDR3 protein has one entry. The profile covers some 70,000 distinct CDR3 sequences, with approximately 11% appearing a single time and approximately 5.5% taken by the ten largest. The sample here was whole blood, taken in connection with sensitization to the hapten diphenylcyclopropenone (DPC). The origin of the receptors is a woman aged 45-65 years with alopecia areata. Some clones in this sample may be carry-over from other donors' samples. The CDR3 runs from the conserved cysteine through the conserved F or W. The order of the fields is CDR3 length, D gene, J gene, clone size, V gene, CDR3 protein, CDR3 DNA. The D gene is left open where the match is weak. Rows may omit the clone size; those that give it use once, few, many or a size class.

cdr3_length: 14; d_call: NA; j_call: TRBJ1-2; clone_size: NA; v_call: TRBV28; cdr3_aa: CASQYMSTNFGYTF; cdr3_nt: TGTGCCAGCCAGTATATGTCAACGAACTTCGGCTACACCTTC
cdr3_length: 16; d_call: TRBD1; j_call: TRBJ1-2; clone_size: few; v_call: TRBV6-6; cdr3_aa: CASSYTAGTGGRGYTF; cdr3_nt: TGTGCCAGCAGTTACACAGCCGGGACAGGGGGACGTGGCTACACCTTC
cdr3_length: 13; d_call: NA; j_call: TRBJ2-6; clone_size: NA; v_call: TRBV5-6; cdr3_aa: CASSASLMGVLTF; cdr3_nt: TGTGCCAGCAGCGCAAGTTTGATGGGGGTCCTGACTTTC
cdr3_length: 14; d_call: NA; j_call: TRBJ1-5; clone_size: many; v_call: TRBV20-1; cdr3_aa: CSASVGYSNQPQHF; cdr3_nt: TGCAGTGCCTCCGTAGGGTATAGCAATCAGCCCCAGCATTTT
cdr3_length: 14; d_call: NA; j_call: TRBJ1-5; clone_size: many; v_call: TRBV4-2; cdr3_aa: CASSQETDGQPQHF; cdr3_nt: TGTGCCAGCAGCCAAGAGACGGACGGGCAGCCCCAGCATTTT
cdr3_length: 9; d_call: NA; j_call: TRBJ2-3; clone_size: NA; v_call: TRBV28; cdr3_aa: CASSPPQYF; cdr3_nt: TGTGCCAGCAGTCCCCCACAGTATTTT
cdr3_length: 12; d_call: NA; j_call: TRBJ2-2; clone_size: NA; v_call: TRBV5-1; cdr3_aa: CASSLYTGELFF; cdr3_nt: TGCGCCAGCAGCCTCTACACCGGGGAGCTGTTTTTT
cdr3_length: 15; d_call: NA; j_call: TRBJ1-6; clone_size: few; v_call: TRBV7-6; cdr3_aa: CASSFGPINNSPLHF; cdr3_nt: TGTGCCAGCAGCTTCGGGCCTATCAATAATTCACCCCTCCACTTT
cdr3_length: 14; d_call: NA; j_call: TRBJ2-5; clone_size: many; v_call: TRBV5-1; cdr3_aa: CASSLVSEIETQYF; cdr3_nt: TGCGCCAGCAGCTTGGTGTCAGAGATAGAGACCCAGTACTTC
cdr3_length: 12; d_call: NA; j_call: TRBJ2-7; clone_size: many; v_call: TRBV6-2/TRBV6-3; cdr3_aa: CASKTGYYEQYF; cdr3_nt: TGTGCCTCGAAAACAGGGTACTACGAGCAGTACTTC
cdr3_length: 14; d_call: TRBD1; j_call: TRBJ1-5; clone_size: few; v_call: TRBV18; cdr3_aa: CASSEGQGNQPQHF; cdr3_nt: TGTGCCAGCTCAGAAGGACAGGGAAATCAGCCCCAGCATTTT
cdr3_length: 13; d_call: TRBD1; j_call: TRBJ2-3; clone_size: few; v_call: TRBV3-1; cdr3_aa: CASSAGDRYTQYF; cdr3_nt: TGTGCCAGCAGCGCAGGGGACAGATATACGCAGTATTTT
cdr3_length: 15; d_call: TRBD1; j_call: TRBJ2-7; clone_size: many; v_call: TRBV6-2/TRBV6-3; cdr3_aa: CASRRDRVISHEQYF; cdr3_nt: TGTGCCAGCAGACGCGACAGGGTGATTTCCCACGAGCAGTACTTC
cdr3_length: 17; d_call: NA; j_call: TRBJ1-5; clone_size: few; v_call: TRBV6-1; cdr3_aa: CASSEKSVGIARQPQHF; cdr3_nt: TGTGCCAGCAGTGAAAAATCTGTAGGGATCGCGCGTCAGCCCCAGCATTTT
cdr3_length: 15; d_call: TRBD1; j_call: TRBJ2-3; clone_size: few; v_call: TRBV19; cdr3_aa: CASRHRGLSTDTQYF; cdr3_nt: TGTGCCAGTAGACACAGGGGGCTCAGCACAGATACGCAGTATTTT
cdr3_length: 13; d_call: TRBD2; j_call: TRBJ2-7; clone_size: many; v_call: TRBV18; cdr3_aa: CASSPSVGGPQYF; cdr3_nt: TGTGCCAGCTCACCCTCGGTGGGAGGGCCACAGTACTTC
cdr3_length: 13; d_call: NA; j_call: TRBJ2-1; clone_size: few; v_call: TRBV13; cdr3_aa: CASREASYNEQFF; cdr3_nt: TGTGCCAGCAGAGAGGCCTCCTACAATGAGCAGTTCTTC
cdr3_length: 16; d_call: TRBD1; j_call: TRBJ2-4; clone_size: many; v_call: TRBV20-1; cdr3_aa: CSASHRGPLAKNIQYF; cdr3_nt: TGCAGTGCTAGCCACAGGGGTCCCTTAGCCAAAAACATTCAGTACTTC
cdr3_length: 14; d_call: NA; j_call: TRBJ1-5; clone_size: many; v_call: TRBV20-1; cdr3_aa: CSARAGSSNQPQHF; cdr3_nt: TGCAGTGCACGTGCGGGTAGTAGCAATCAGCCCCAGCATTTT
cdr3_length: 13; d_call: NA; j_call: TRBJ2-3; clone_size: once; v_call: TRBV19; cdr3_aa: CASSARSLDTQYF; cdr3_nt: TGTGCCAGTAGCGCCCGCTCCTTAGATACGCAGTATTTT
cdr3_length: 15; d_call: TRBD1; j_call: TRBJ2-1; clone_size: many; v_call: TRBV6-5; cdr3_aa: CASSRAGTGGGEQFF; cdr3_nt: TGTGCCAGCAGTCGCGCCGGGACAGGGGGCGGTGAGCAGTTCTTC
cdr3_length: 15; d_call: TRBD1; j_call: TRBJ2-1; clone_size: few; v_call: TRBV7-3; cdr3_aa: CASSPQGKVNNEQFF; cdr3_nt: TGTGCCAGCAGTCCACAGGGGAAGGTCAACAATGAGCAGTTCTTC
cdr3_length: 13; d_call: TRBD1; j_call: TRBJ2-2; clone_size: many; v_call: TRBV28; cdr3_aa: CASSDRGTGELFF; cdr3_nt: TGTGCCAGCAGTGACAGGGGCACCGGGGAGCTGTTTTTT
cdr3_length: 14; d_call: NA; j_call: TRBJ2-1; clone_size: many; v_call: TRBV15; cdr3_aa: CATSRVFVDNEQFF; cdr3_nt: TGTGCCACCAGCAGAGTTTTTGTAGACAATGAGCAGTTCTTC
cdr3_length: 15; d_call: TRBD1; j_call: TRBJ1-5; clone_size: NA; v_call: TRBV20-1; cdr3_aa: CSAKNDRAYNQPQHF; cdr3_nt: TGCAGTGCTAAGAATGACAGGGCCTACAATCAGCCCCAGCATTTT
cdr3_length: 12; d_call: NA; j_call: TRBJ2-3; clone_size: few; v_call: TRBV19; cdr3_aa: CASSRLGDTQYF; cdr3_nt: TGTGCCAGTAGTAGACTAGGGGATACGCAGTATTTT
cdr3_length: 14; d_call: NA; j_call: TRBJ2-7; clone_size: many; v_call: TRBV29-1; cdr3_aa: CSATTGPSNYEQYF; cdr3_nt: TGCAGTGCCACCACAGGGCCCTCCAACTACGAGCAGTACTTC
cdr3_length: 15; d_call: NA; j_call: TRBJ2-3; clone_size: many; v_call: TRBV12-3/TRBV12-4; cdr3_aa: CASRGYRTRTDTQYF; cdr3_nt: TGTGCCAGCAGGGGCTACCGAACCCGCACAGATACGCAGTATTTT
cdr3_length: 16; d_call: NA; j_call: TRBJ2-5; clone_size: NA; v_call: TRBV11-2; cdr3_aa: CASSLKQGGLGETQYF; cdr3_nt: TGTGCCAGCAGCCTCAAACAGGGGGGACTAGGGGAGACCCAGTACTTC
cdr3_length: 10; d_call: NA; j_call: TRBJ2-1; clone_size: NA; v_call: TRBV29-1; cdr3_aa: CSVLRNEQFF; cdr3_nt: TGCAGCGTTCTAAGGAATGAGCAGTTCTTC
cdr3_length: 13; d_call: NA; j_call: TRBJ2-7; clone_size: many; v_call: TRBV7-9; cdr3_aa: CASSLVGGYEQYF; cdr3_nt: TGTGCCAGCAGCCTTGTCGGGGGTTACGAGCAGTACTTC
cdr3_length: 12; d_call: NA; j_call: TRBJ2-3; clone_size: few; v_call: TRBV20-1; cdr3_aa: CSAPYYTDTQYF; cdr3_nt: TGCAGTGCCCCCTACTACACAGATACGCAGTATTTT
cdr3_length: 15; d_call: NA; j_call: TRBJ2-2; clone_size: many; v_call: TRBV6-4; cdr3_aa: CASSPQGFDTGELFF; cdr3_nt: TGTGCCAGCAGTCCACAGGGATTCGACACCGGGGAGCTGTTTTTT
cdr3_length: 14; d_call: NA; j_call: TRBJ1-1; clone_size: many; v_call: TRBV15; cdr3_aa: CATSSRAGATEAFF; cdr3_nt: TGTGCCACCAGCAGTAGGGCGGGAGCCACTGAAGCTTTCTTT
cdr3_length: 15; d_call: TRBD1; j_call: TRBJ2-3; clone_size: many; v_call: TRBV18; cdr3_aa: CASSPDRGKADTQYF; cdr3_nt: TGTGCCAGCTCACCTGACAGGGGGAAGGCAGATACGCAGTATTTT
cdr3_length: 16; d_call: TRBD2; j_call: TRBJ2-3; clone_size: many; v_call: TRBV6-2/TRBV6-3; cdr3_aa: CASSTLAGGRLDTQYF; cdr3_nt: TGTGCCAGCAGTACCCTAGCGGGAGGGCGTTTAGATACGCAGTATTTT
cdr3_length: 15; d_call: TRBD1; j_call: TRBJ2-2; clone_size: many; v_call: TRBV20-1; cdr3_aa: CSAYRDSSNTGELFF; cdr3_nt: TGCAGTGCTTACCGGGACAGCTCGAACACCGGGGAGCTGTTTTTT
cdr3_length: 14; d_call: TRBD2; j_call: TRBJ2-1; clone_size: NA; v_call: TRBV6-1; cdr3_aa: CASSKLAGNNEQFF; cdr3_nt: TGTGCCAGCAGTAAGCTAGCGGGGAACAATGAGCAGTTCTTC